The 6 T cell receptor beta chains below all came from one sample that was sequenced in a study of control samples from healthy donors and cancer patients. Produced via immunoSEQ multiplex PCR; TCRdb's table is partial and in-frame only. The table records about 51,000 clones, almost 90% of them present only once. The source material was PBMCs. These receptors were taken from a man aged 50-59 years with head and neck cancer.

CDR3 loop: CSVEGVAGGGYEQYF. The CDR3 coding sequence is TGCAGCGTTGAAGGAGTGGCAGGGGGCGGGTACGAGCAGTACTTC. The V gene is TRBV29-1, the J gene TRBJ2-7; 8 bases are a match to TRBD1. Trimming cost V 1 base and J 4 bases; bases outside gene matches: 9. The germline V gene encodes CDR1 SQVTM and CDR2 ANQGSEA. The CDR3 length is 15 residues.

CDR3 nucleotide sequence: TGTGCCAGCAGTTTTAGTGAGGATGGTACTGAAGCTTTCTTT. This translates into CASSFSEDGTEAFF. The J gene is TRBJ1-1, the V gene TRBV28; D is unresolved. Trimming cost V 3 bases and J 5 bases, with 13 bases left between them. There are 14 residues in the CDR3. Germline CDR1 and CDR2: MDHEN and SYDVKM.

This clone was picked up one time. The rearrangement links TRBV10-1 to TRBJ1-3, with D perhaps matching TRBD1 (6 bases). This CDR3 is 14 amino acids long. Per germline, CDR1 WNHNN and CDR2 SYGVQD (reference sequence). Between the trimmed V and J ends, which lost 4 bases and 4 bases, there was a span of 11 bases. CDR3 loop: CASSVNRDGNTIYF. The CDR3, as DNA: TGCGCCAGCAGTGTAAACAGGGACGGAAACACCATATATTTT.

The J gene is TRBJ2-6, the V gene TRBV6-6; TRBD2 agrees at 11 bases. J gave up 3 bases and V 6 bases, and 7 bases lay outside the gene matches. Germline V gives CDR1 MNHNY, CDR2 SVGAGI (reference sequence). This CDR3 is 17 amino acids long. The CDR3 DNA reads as TGTGCCAGCAGCCGACTAGCGGGGAAACTTGGGGCCAACGTCCTGACTTTC. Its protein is CASSRLAGKLGANVLTF.

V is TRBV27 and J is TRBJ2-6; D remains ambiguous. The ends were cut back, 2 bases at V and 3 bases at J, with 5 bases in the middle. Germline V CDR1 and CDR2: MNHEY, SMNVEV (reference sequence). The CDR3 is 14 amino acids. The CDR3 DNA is TGTGCCAGCAGTTTAGAGGATGGGGCCAACGTCCTGACTTTC. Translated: CASSLEDGANVLTF.

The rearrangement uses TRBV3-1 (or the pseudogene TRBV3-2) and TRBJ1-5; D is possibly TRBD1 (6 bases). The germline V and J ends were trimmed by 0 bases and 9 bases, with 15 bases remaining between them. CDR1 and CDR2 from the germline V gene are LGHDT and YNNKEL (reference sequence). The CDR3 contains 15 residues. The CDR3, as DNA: TGTGCCAGCAGCCAAGATGCGACAGGCGGGTTGCCCCAGCATTTT. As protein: CASSQDATGGLPQHF.